This T cell receptor (beta chain) was retrieved from a study of patients and donors after allogeneic stem cell transplantation. TCRdb reprocessed the RT-PCR reads via MiXCR and lists one record per CDR3 protein. The sample shows approximately 160,000 distinct CDR3 sequences, about 24% of them seen only once. Material for sequencing was blood, either unsorted or a sorted T cell fraction (not recorded which). The sequence derives from a human donor who was either an allogeneic HSCT recipient or a stem cell or donor lymphocyte infusion donor (not recorded which). It is not recorded whose cells these are; they may come from a transplant donor.

The CDR3, as DNA: TGTGCCAGCAGGTCCCGCGCGGGGCACACAGATACGCAGTATTTT. This sequence encodes CASRSRAGHTDTQYF. This chain links TRBV7-2 with TRBJ2-3, with D perhaps matching TRBD2 (6 bases). The CDR3 runs 15 residues. Germline CDR1 reads SGHTA; CDR2 reads FQGNSA. Trimming removed 6 bases from V and 2 bases from J, with 15 bases in between.